One TCR beta chain is described in this entry. Its cognate antigen is unknown. This CDR3 has 14 residues. V was cut by 3 bases and J by 3 bases, with 12 bases left in between. Germline loops: CDR1 SGHRS, CDR2 YFSETQ. This record comes from a study of shared clonotypes between healthy human individuals. Sequenced by immunoSEQ multiplex PCR; TCRdb stores in-frame clones only, minus some. This table holds around 2.1 million clones, approximately 94% found once. Study-wide results and caveats: The sharing of 5% to 5.5% of naive CD4 clonotypes was seen across a handful of donors. Donor scarcity curtailed the genetic and exposure-history diversity represented herein.

The sequence was collected from a man younger than 30 in good health. The rearrangement joins TRBV5-1 to TRBJ1-1, with D possibly matching TRBD1 (5 bases). Sequencing was performed on naive CD4+ T cells sorted from blood. Subset defined: CD45RA+ positively selected. Here the CDR3 reads CASSWDGADTEAFF. The DNA of the CDR3 is TGCGCCAGCAGCTGGGACGGGGCAGACACTGAAGCTTTCTTT. The whole variable domain, filled in from reference TRBV5-1 and TRBJ1-1, reads KAGVTQTPRYLIKTRGQQVTLSCSPISGHRSVSWYQQTPGQGLQFLFEYFSETQRNKGNFPGRFSGRQFSNSRSEMNVSTLELGDSALYLCASSWDGADTEAFFGQGTRLTVV.